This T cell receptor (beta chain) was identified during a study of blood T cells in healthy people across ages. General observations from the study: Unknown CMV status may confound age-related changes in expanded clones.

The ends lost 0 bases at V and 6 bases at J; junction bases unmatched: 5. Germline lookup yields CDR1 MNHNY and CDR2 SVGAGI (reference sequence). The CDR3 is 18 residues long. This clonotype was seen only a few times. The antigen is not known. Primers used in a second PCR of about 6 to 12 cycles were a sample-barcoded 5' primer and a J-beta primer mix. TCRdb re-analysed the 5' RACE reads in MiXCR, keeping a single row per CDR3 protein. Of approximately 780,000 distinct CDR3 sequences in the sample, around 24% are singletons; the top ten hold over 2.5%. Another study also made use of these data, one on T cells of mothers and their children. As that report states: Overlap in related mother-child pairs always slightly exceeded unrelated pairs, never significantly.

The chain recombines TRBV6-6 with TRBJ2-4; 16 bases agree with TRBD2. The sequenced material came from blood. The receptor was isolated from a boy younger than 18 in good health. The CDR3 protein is CASSYSGLAGGLGNIQYF. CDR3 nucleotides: TGTGCCAGCAGTTACTCGGGACTAGCGGGGGGGCTAGGAAACATTCAGTACTTC.